This T cell receptor (beta chain) was sequenced in a study of cytomegalovirus exposure and HLA in healthy donors. This clone was detected once. This CDR3 has 14 residues. V was pared by 2 bases and J by 0 bases, with 8 bases between. From germline, CDR1 is LNHDA and CDR2 SQIVND (reference sequence). Primers: 60 Vbeta forward and 13 Jbeta reverse. Libraries were prepared by immunoSEQ multiplex PCR; TCRdb keeps only in-frame clonotypes and omits some of them. In the table there are roughly 120,000 clones, about 63% of which are singletons. The clonotype originates from a man aged 25-45 years in good health and CMV-seropositive. The source material was PBMCs. The V gene is TRBV19, the J gene TRBJ2-7; D is unclear. The CDR3 sequence is CASSISESSYEQYF. CDR3 in DNA: TGTGCCAGTAGTATATCTGAGAGCTCCTACGAGCAGTACTTC.